This paragraph reports one TCR beta chain. This entry comes from a study of technical replicates of blood from several donors. The V end was cut by 1 base, the J end by 7 bases, with 10 bases between. The length of the CDR3 is 14 residues. Germline loops: CDR1 SEHNR, CDR2 FQNEAQ (reference sequence). Method: immunoSEQ multiplex PCR; TCRdb's copy keeps in-frame clones and lacks some. Of nearly 80,000 clones in the sample, approximately 93% were seen once. Sequenced: T cells isolated from PBMCs. V usage is TRBV7-9 and J usage is TRBJ2-2; TRBD2 is a possible D gene (5 bases). This receptor was obtained from a human donor in good health. The CDR3 here is CASSLVEEVGELFF. In DNA, the CDR3 is TGTGCCAGCAGCTTAGTGGAGGAGGTCGGGGAGCTGTTTTTT.